The sequence of this T cell receptor (beta chain) was determined in a study of cytomegalovirus exposure and HLA in healthy donors. Broader study findings: In an earlier analysis, about 87% or about 30%: the productive usage of most TCR beta V segments.

Researchers ran the PCR with 60 Vbeta and 13 Jbeta primers. Profiling relied on immunoSEQ multiplex PCR, and the TCRdb table lists in-frame clones only, not all of them. The table includes some 45,000 clones, around 74% detected once. As regards this clone: The antigen is not known.

CDR1 SGHTS and CDR2 YDEGEE come from the germline V gene. The J segment lost 3 bases and the V segment lost 4 bases, leaving 3 bases of the junction unmatched. This CDR3 spans 13 amino acids. Sequencing used PBMCs. The TCR was taken from a man in his thirties or forties in good health and CMV-seronegative. The chain links TRBV5-8 to TRBJ2-5; 7 bases fit TRBD1. CDR3 DNA sequence: TGTGCCAGCAGCAGGACAGGAGAAGAGACCCAGTACTTC. This translates into CASSRTGEETQYF.